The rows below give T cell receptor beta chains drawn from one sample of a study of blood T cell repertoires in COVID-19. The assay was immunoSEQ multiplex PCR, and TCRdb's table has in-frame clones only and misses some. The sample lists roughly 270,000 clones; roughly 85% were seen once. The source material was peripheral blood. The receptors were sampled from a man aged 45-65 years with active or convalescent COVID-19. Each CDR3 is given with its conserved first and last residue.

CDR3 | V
CASRGGLTVAFF | TRBV12-3/TRBV12-4
CASATSGRLDTQYF | TRBV3-1/TRBV3-2
CASNSGTSGPQETQYF | TRBV28
CASGLSIGGNRGNNEKLFF | TRBV12-5
CASSATGINSPLHF | TRBV7-9
CAISEFGGTGDYGYTF | TRBV10-3
CATSRPVGNYGYTF | TRBV15
CASSPGWGRNEKLFF | TRBV7-2
CSVGQGANYGYTF | TRBV29-1
CASSPILGGANVLTF | TRBV18
CASSMTGYSNQPQHF | TRBV19
CASSPAGGLYEQYF | TRBV7-2
CATSGGASNTGELFF | TRBV24-1
CASSRDMFLNTEAFF | TRBV5-5
CASSSDRGFSYEQYF | TRBV7-9
CASSLVGGAPYEQYF | TRBV5-8
CASSPQVKGANEQYF | TRBV18
CASSEYAGPQHF | TRBV25-1
CASSRSGYTGELFF | TRBV18
CASSSGGTTNEKLFF | TRBV4-1
CASSVLAGGYEQYF | TRBV9
CASSPRGMNTEAFF | TRBV18
CASSFEASTDTQYF | TRBV28
CASSIPAMEVDEQFF | TRBV19
CAISEPSSVTIYF | TRBV10-3
CASSLAVAGTSAFEQFF | TRBV5-1
CASSDHSKGTEAFF | TRBV6-4
CASSQSRDIGADTQYF | TRBV23-1
CASSLIAAGDRETQYF | TRBV28
CASSLGSEELFF | TRBV7-2
CASSQVPGTGEYEQYF | TRBV4-1
CSVPLGVLQYF | TRBV20-1
CASSPRSATDTQYF | TRBV9
CASGFRRNGDEQFF | TRBV12-5
CASSPARNEKLFF | TRBV18
CASSVGDQGISPLHF | TRBV9
CASSLGSGTSGYNEQFF | TRBV7-9
CASSLEMGRTEAFF | TRBV5-1